This T cell receptor beta chain was retrieved from a study of blood T cell repertoires in COVID-19. Looking at the study overall: The study drew acute and convalescent COVID-19 samples from the United States, Italy and Spain. The analysed material was cDNA or gDNA that came from T cells, B-cell-depleted T cells, or PBMCs.

As processed by the authors: Quantification of nucleated cells was approximated via reference gene primer amplification. The table came from immunoSEQ multiplex PCR; TCRdb's copy has only in-frame clones and leaves some out. The D gene and trimming were derived from the DNA, and the V and J assignments and clone size from that table. This table has tens of thousands of clones, about 80% appearing once. Sample: peripheral blood. This TCR derives from a human donor in a cohort sampled during active COVID-19.

The CDR3 bases are TGCGCCCACCGGGCAGGGTTCCACGAGCAGTACTTC. Translated, it gives CAHRAGFHEQYF. This chain uses TRBV10-1 with TRBJ2-7, with D perhaps TRBD1 (5 bases). Looked up from germline, CDR1 is WNHNN and CDR2 is SYGVQD (reference sequence). The ends were cut back, 11 bases at V and 5 bases at J, with 16 bases in the middle. CDR3 size: 12 residues.